Listed below are T cell receptor beta chains from one sample, sequenced in a study of OX40 agonist ivuxolimab in advanced cancers. Here immunoSEQ multiplex PCR was the method, and the copy in TCRdb shows in-frame clones only, minus some. The sample records 25,000 or so clones, 73% being singletons. Source: CD4+ or CD8+ T cells sorted from blood, taken in a trial of the OX40 agonist ivuxolimab. Every receptor here comes from an adult with an advanced solid tumor such as melanoma, head and neck, liver or kidney cancer. Each CDR3 is given with its conserved first and last residue. D genes are given only for firm matches. Size is omitted from some rows. Given values are once, few, many or a class for expanded clones.

V: TRBV4-3
J: TRBJ2-1
D: NA
size: NA
CDR3: CASSQDGTNEQFF
DNA: TGCGCCAGCAGCCAAGATGGGACAAATGAGCAGTTCTTC

V: TRBV6-6
J: TRBJ2-3
D: TRBD1
size: few
CDR3: CASSLTGDRDTQYF
DNA: TGTGCCAGCAGTTTGACAGGGGACCGAGATACGCAGTATTTT

V: TRBV6-1
J: TRBJ1-5
D: NA
size: NA
CDR3: CASTPGDGNQPQHF
DNA: TGTGCCAGCACCCCAGGGGACGGCAATCAGCCCCAGCATTTT

V: TRBV27
J: TRBJ1-6
D: NA
size: NA
CDR3: CASSYGASPLHF
DNA: TGTGCCAGCAGTTATGGGGCTTCACCCCTCCACTTT

V: TRBV5-5
J: TRBJ1-4
D: NA
size: NA
CDR3: CASSLGERANEKLFF
DNA: TGTGCCAGCAGCTTGGGGGAAAGGGCTAATGAAAAACTGTTTTTT

V: TRBV11-2
J: TRBJ2-1
D: NA
size: once
CDR3: CASSLEDGPYNEQFF
DNA: TGTGCCAGCAGCTTAGAGGACGGACCCTACAATGAGCAGTTCTTC

V: TRBV4-1
J: TRBJ2-7
D: NA
size: medium-sized
CDR3: CASSQGGTYEQYF
DNA: TGCGCCAGCAGCCAAGGAGGCACCTACGAGCAGTACTTC

V: TRBV15
J: TRBJ2-7
D: NA
size: NA
CDR3: CATSRDRTTPYEQYF
DNA: TGTGCCACCAGCAGAGATAGGACTACCCCCTACGAGCAGTACTTC

V: TRBV21-1
J: TRBJ2-7
D: NA
size: NA
CDR3: CASSKLPWLSYEQYF
DNA: TGTGCCAGCAGCAAGCTCCCATGGTTATCCTACGAGCAGTACTTC

V: TRBV9
J: TRBJ1-2
D: NA
size: NA
CDR3: CASSVAGEEGYTF
DNA: TGTGCCAGCAGCGTAGCAGGGGAGGAGGGCTACACCTTC

V: TRBV11-3
J: TRBJ2-2
D: TRBD2
size: NA
CDR3: CASSSPGLAMGELFF
DNA: TGTGCCAGCAGCTCCCCGGGACTAGCGATGGGGGAGCTGTTTTTT

V: TRBV6-6
J: TRBJ2-7
D: TRBD1
size: once
CDR3: CASSYRDRAYEQYF
DNA: TGTGCCAGCAGTTACCGGGACAGGGCCTACGAGCAGTACTTC